The 28 T cell receptor beta chains below come from one sample, sequenced in a study of early T cells in non-severe SARS-CoV-2 infection (dated by TCRdb to about 2021). Libraries were made using 5' RACE. TCRdb names NextSeq 500 as the instrument used. TCRdb trimmed public reads at Q25 via fastp, called clones via MiXCR and kept in-frame beta chains. Each CDR3 protein appears once, grouped with its most common genes and DNA. The sample table shows about 27,000 distinct CDR3 sequences, and more than 4.5% are seen once. Approximately 0.9% of the sample is held by the ten biggest clonotypes. The sample comprised whole blood. The receptors derive from an adult who was a healthcare worker with PCR-confirmed SARS-CoV-2 infection or an uninfected control (not recorded which).

This clonotype was counted a few times. The chain uses TRBV11-2 and TRBJ1-3; no firm D call. Germline V gene data show CDR1 as SGHAT and CDR2 as FQNNGV. Trimming left V 5 bases short and J 3 bases short, with 14 bases between. The CDR3 covers 15 residues. The CDR3 protein is CASSTPRTDGNTIYF. The DNA for the CDR3 is TGTGCCAGCAGCACCCCCCGGACGGATGGAAACACCATATATTTT.

This clonotype was seen many times. This chain uses TRBV20-1 with TRBJ2-5; 9 bases fit TRBD2. With 4 bases clipped from V and 0 bases from J, the junction kept 9 bases outside the gene matches. The CDR3 covers 16 residues. The V gene's germline CDR1 is DFQATT and CDR2 SNEGSKA (reference sequence). CDR3 sequence: CSAKRRLADHQETQYF. The DNA of the CDR3 is TGCAGTGCTAAGCGACGACTAGCGGACCACCAAGAGACCCAGTACTTC.

The sample holds many counts of this clonotype. The chain joins TRBV4-3 to TRBJ1-2, with TRBD1 matching over 8 bases. Per the germline V gene, CDR1 is LGHNA and CDR2 is YSLEER. This CDR3 is built from 14 residues. V was pared by 1 base and J by 4 bases, with 2 bases of the junction left unmatched. CDR3 in DNA: TGCGCCAGCAGCCAAGTGGGGACAGGCTATGGCTACACCTTC. Its protein product is CASSQVGTGYGYTF.

The table lists this clonotype with many counts. The V call is TRBV5-1, the J call TRBJ2-3; 9 positions agree with TRBD2. V gave up 4 bases and J gave up 4 bases; unmatched junction bases: 13. CDR3 size: 17 residues. The germline CDR1 and CDR2 sequences are SGHRS and YFSETQ. CDR3 in amino acids: CASSPPTGGGAPDTQYF. In nucleotides, the CDR3 is TGCGCCAGCAGCCCCCCTACTGGCGGGGGGGCCCCAGATACGCAGTATTTT.

This clonotype was seen at least ten times. CDR3 amino acids: CASSLRSTGANVLTF. CDR3 nucleotides: TGTGCCAGCAGCCTAAGAAGTACTGGGGCCAACGTCCTGACTTTC. The chain uses TRBV7-2 and TRBJ2-6, with D hard to call. Germline CDR1 is SGHTA and CDR2 is FQGNSA. The CDR3 sequence is 15 residues long. V lost 5 bases and J lost 2, with 10 bases in between.

This clonotype was observed at least ten times. The gene calls are TRBV5-1 and TRBJ2-3, with D unresolved. The CDR3 sequence is 17 residues long. Germline V gives CDR1 SGHRS, CDR2 YFSETQ. V was shortened by 0 bases and J by 3 bases, with 17 bases between the two germline ends. In nucleotides, the CDR3 is TGCGCCAGCAGCTTGGTTACCCACCCCATTGAGACAGATACGCAGTATTTT. It encodes CASSLVTHPIETDTQYF.

This clonotype came up many times. The rearrangement uses TRBV20-1 and TRBJ1-6; TRBD1 might be the D (6 bases). This CDR3 has 14 amino acids. CDR1 and CDR2 from the germline V gene are DFQATT and SNEGSKA (reference sequence). The V and J ends lost 1 base and 10 bases respectively, with 14 bases between them. The CDR3 sequence: CSARVRTDGSPLHF. The CDR3 region has the DNA TGCAGTGCTAGAGTGAGGACAGATGGATCACCCCTCCACTTT.

This clonotype was counted ten times or more. The rearrangement links TRBV29-1 to TRBJ2-1; possibly TRBD1 or TRBD2 for D (6 bases each). V was clipped by 7 bases and J by 2 bases, with 12 bases between them. Germline V gives CDR1 SQVTM, CDR2 ANQGSEA. This CDR3 contains 13 residues. The CDR3 DNA reads TGCAGCGCGGAGGAGGGGGCCTACAATGAGCAGTTCTTC. It yields the protein CSAEEGAYNEQFF.

This clonotype turned up a few times. This chain links TRBV11-2 with TRBJ2-1; tentatively, D is TRBD1 (5 bases). CDR3 size: 14 residues. Trimming shortened V by 6 bases and J by 6 bases, and 15 bases separated the two germline ends. Looked up from germline, CDR1 is SGHAT and CDR2 is FQNNGV. The CDR3 loop is CASSSLQGVNEQFF. In DNA form, the CDR3 reads TGTGCCAGCAGTTCGCTGCAAGGGGTCAATGAGCAGTTCTTC.

This clonotype was observed at least ten times. The CDR3 coding sequence is TGTGCCAGCAGCTTAGCGCGTCTCACCACAGATACGCAGTATTTT. Translated: CASSLARLTTDTQYF. This chain links TRBV7-2 with TRBJ2-3; no reliable D call. The CDR3 is 15 amino acids. Germline-derived CDR1 and CDR2 are SGHTA and FQGNSA. V shed 0 bases and J shed 2 bases, with 9 bases lying between them.

This clonotype came up a few times. The chain is built from TRBV10-2 and TRBJ1-2; D ambiguous. The V end lost 8 bases, the J end lost 3 bases, and 13 bases lay between the germline ends. The CDR3 is 13 residues long. Germline CDR1 WSHSY, CDR2 SAAADI. The CDR3 here is CASRSGLYYGYTF. The CDR3 region has the DNA TGCGCCAGCCGTTCGGGCCTGTACTATGGCTACACCTTC.

This clonotype is classed as medium-sized. The chain is built from TRBV15 and TRBJ2-7, with D hard to call. The germline gives CDR1 LNHNV, CDR2 YYDKDF (reference sequence). The CDR3 is 14 residues long. Trimming stripped 2 bases from V and 5 bases from J, with 13 bases between. The CDR3 DNA reads as TGTGCCACCAGCAGATACCCAGGACCTGACGAGCAGTACTTC. Translation: CATSRYPGPDEQYF.

This chain joins TRBV25-1 and TRBJ1-4, with 7 bases aligning to TRBD1. CDR1 is MGHDK, CDR2 SYGVNS, per germline. The CDR3 is 14 residues long. With 3 bases clipped from V and 8 bases from J, the junction kept 6 bases outside the gene matches. The chain's CDR3 is CASSDRDSREKLFF. CDR3 in DNA: TGTGCCAGCAGTGATCGGGACAGCCGGGAAAAACTGTTTTTT. Drawing the rest from reference TRBV25-1 and TRBJ1-4, the complete variable domain is EADIYQTPRYLVIGTGKKITLECSQTMGHDKMYWYQQDPGMELHLIHYSYGVNSTEKGDLSSESTVSRIRTEHFPLTLESARPSHTSQYLCASSDRDSREKLFFGSGTQLSVL.

This clonotype ranks as medium-sized (0.01 to 0.1%). The genes are TRBV6-5 and TRBJ1-1; D is undetermined. From germline, CDR1 is MNHEY and CDR2 SVGAGI. V was pared by 0 bases and J by 0 bases, with 5 bases between. The CDR3 extends over 14 amino acids. The CDR3 loop is CASSYSGVNTEAFF. Written as DNA, the CDR3 is TGTGCCAGCAGTTACTCCGGGGTGAACACTGAAGCTTTCTTT.

This clonotype occurred many times. V and J are TRBV5-4 and TRBJ2-7; D might be TRBD1 (7 bases). This CDR3 is 14 amino acids long. Germline V lookup: CDR1 SGHNT, CDR2 YYREEE (reference sequence). The V end lost 4 bases, the J end lost 3 bases, and 14 bases lay between the germline ends. The CDR3 loop is CASSDGQEGYEQYF. The CDR3 region has the DNA TGTGCCAGCAGCGACGGACAGGAGGGCTACGAGCAGTACTTC. The complete variable domain, with remaining parts taken from reference TRBV5-4 and TRBJ2-7, reads ETGVTQSPTHLIKTRGQQVTLRCSSQSGHNTVSWYQQALGQGPQFIFQYYREEENGRGNFPPRFSGLQFPNYSSELNVNALELDDSALYLCASSDGQEGYEQYFGPGTRLTVT.

This clonotype was seen at least ten times. The DNA for the CDR3 is TGTGCCAGCAGCTATGTCAATAATTCACCCCTCCACTTT. It specifies CASSYVNNSPLHF. The gene calls are TRBV6-5 and TRBJ1-6; D unclear. Germline V gene sequence: CDR1 MNHEY, CDR2 SVGAGI. The CDR3 spans 13 residues. Deletions cut 6 bases from V and 5 bases from J, with 8 bases between.

At least ten counts were recorded for this clonotype. This CDR3 reads CASSIGGPYNEQFF. In DNA, the CDR3 is TGTGCCAGTAGTATTGGTGGGCCTTACAATGAGCAGTTCTTC. The J gene is TRBJ2-1, the V gene TRBV19; D unresolved. Germline assignment: CDR1 LNHDA and CDR2 SQIVND (reference sequence). The CDR3 totals 14 residues. Trimming removed 3 bases from V and 4 bases from J, with 10 bases in between.

As concerns this clonotype: One base away lies a much larger clone, so this may be a sequencing read error. J is TRBJ2-1 and V is TRBV7-2; 11 nucleotides line up with TRBD1. After removal of 5 bases from V and 9 bases from J, the junction contained 9 bases not matched to a gene. CDR3 size: 15 residues. In germline, CDR1 is SGHTA, CDR2 FQGNSA. The CDR3 DNA is TGTGCCAGCAGCCTGGGACAGGGGGAAGCAGGTGAGCAGTTCTTC. Translated, it gives CASSLGQGEAGEQFF.

The chain has TRBV20-1 and TRBJ2-7; 9 bases align to TRBD1. CDR3 length equals 14 residues. Looked up from germline, CDR1 is DFQATT and CDR2 is SNEGSKA (reference sequence). J lost 5 bases, V lost 5 bases, and 10 bases had no gene match. In DNA, the CDR3 is TGCAGTGCTCCCAATAGACAGGGGGGAAACGAGCAGTACTTC. Residues: CSAPNRQGGNEQYF.

CDR3 bases: TGCAGTGCTAGGTTCCAGGGGGCAAACGGGGAGCTGTTTTTT. Its protein product is CSARFQGANGELFF. The gene calls are TRBV20-1 and TRBJ2-2; TRBD1 agrees at 8 bases. Trimming cost V 3 bases and J 7 bases; bases outside gene matches: 7. The CDR3 consists of 14 residues. Germline CDR1 is DFQATT and CDR2 is SNEGSKA (reference sequence).

In this sample, this clonotype is medium-sized. The chain couples TRBV7-9 to TRBJ1-5; D uncertain. This CDR3 is 12 amino acids long. Germline-derived CDR1 and CDR2 are SEHNR and FQNEAQ (reference sequence). The V end lost 6 bases, the J end lost 11 bases, and 14 bases lay between the germline ends. This CDR3 reads CASRHREGAQHF. In nucleotides, the CDR3 is TGTGCCAGCAGACACAGAGAAGGAGCCCAGCATTTT.

This clonotype was counted only a few times. The rearrangement links TRBV11-2 to TRBJ2-7; 12 nucleotides line up with TRBD1. CDR3 length equals 16 residues. Trimming took 5 bases from V and 7 from J; bases not matched to a gene: 12. Germline values: CDR1 SGHAT, CDR2 FQNNGV. The CDR3 protein is CASSRKPGQGAYEQYF. The DNA for the CDR3 is TGTGCCAGCAGCCGAAAACCGGGACAGGGGGCGTATGAGCAGTACTTC.

This clonotype was seen ten or more times. This chain connects TRBV4-3 to TRBJ2-7, with no clear D. Germline CDR1 LGHNA, CDR2 YSLEER. V dropped 0 bases and J dropped 0 bases, with 9 bases sitting between them. The CDR3 has 15 residues. In DNA, the CDR3 is TGCGCCAGCAGCCAAGATCGGGCAGCCTCCTACGAGCAGTACTTC. This encodes CASSQDRAASYEQYF.

This clonotype was seen many times. J is TRBJ1-1 and V is TRBV12-3 or TRBV12-4; D unclear. Trimming left V 6 bases short and J 4 bases short, with 18 bases between. The CDR3 contains 15 residues. CDR3 residues: CASRGWETSTTEAFF. The CDR3 DNA reads TGTGCCAGCAGAGGGTGGGAGACCTCGACCACTGAAGCTTTCTTT.

This clonotype was counted many times. This chain joins TRBV6-4 and TRBJ2-3; D may be TRBD2 (7 bases). CDR1 is MRHNA, CDR2 SNTAGT, per germline. CDR3 length: 15 amino acids. V shed 3 bases and J shed 2 bases, with 12 bases lying between them. In DNA form, the CDR3 reads TGTGCCAGCAGTGAGAGTGGGGGGGCCACAGATACGCAGTATTTT. It yields the protein CASSESGGATDTQYF.

The chain joins TRBV28 to TRBJ2-2; possibly TRBD1 or TRBD2 for D (6 bases each). V was cut by 8 bases and J by 6 bases, with 13 bases left in between. The CDR3 spans 13 residues. Germline V gene sequence: CDR1 MDHEN, CDR2 SYDVKM. CDR3 bases: TGTGCCAGCGGGGGGCTTGCGGCCGGGGAGCTGTTTTTT. Its translation is CASGGLAAGELFF.

Ten or more counts support this clonotype. The rearrangement joins TRBV27 to TRBJ1-1, with a tentative D call TRBD1 (5 bases). Trimming cost V 7 bases and J 4 bases, with 19 bases left between them. This CDR3 has 15 amino acids. Germline lookup yields CDR1 MNHEY and CDR2 SMNVEV (reference sequence). The CDR3 DNA follows: TGTGCCAGCAACCCCCGGGGGAGGAATGGCACTGAAGCTTTCTTT. It is translated as CASNPRGRNGTEAFF.

This chain joins TRBV20-1 and TRBJ2-5; D possibly uses TRBD1 or TRBD2 (5 bases each). Germline-derived CDR1 and CDR2 are DFQATT and SNEGSKA (reference sequence). The CDR3 totals 14 residues. V was pared by 6 bases and J by 2 bases, with 16 bases between. The CDR3 here is CSALNRDRQETQYF. The CDR3 coding sequence is TGCAGTGCCCTTAACCGGGACCGTCAAGAGACCCAGTACTTC.